This TCR beta chain was sequenced during a study of T cell responses to AZD1222 COVID-19 vaccine. As for the study in general: Second-dose intervals of approximately 4 or approximately 12 weeks were pooled. Study-wide results and caveats: The study found Spike-specific TCR breadth and depth rose after two AZD1222 doses.

Worth noting for this clone: What it binds is not known.

TCRdb's copy holds only in-frame clones and misses some; the assay was immunoSEQ multiplex PCR. The sample has 100,000 to 150,000 clones; roughly 89% are singletons. Trimming removed 3 bases from V and 6 bases from J, with 11 bases in between. CDR1 is LGHDT, CDR2 YNNKEL, per germline (reference sequence). CDR3 length equals 13 residues. The gene calls are TRBV3-1 (or the pseudogene TRBV3-2) and TRBJ1-2; no definite D call. The clonotype originates from an adult in good health. Material: peripheral blood, obtained on day 0 of AZD1222 vaccination. The CDR3 DNA reads TGTGCCAGCAGCCAGTCTTCGGTAAATGGCTACACCTTC. Its translation: CASSQSSVNGYTF.